This T cell receptor (beta chain) was sequenced during a study of human thymus T cells (TCRdb year 2020). Concerning the study at large: TCR alpha and beta repertoires from fewer than ten infant thymus samples and a few related peripheral blood samples were characterized in the study. The infant donors were roughly 7 to 244 days old, and the cohort included six or seven males and two females. Beyond this particular receptor, the publication reports: Usage of V and J gene segments appeared to be biased in both the thymic and the peripheral blood repertoires. On average, roughly 800,000 unique TCRB clonotypes were obtained from thymus samples, compared with 75,000 to 90,000 from blood samples.

Using the immunoSEQ multiplex PCR assay, the TCRB and TCRAD loci were amplified from a standardized quantity of quality-controlled genomic DNA. Amplicons spanned the V(D)J region at a length sufficient to cover the CDR3 and identify V and J genes. Amplicon sequencing was performed on an Illumina platform through the commercial immunoSEQ service. On the authors' methods: Primer bias and sequencing errors were corrected as previously described, and TCRAD and TCRB definitions were based on the IMGT database. Analysis of the repertoires was done with immunoSEQ Analyzer 3.0 and VDJTools and included basic statistics, V/J segment usage, diversity estimates, rarefaction and pairwise overlap. Chao1, ChaoE, Efron-Thisted, Shannon and inverse Simpson indices were used to estimate diversity, which was also estimated on datasets down-sampled to the smallest sample. Repertoire overlap used strict matching of CDR3 nucleotide sequence, V gene and J gene, with Jaccard-based multidimensional scaling clustering. Drawn from immuneACCESS, this table holds only the in-frame rearrangements with V and J called that TCRdb kept. Clones are partly lost; checked studies trace under half to an unresolved V gene and leave the rest unexplained. V and J calls and clone size are given by that table; D and trimming were obtained from the DNA. This sample gives 57,000 or so clones in total; approximately 93% of them show up just once. The top ten clones comprise around 5.4% of the sample.

V was cut back by 0 bases and J by 5 bases, leaving a gap of 7 bases between them. Spanning cysteine to phenylalanine, the CDR3 consists of 13 amino acids. Of all the DNA, just the CDR3 is kept, 39 bases in frame from base 1. CDR1 and CDR2 (SGDLS, YYNGEE) derive from the germline V gene. A word on this clone: No antigen is known for it. Base qualities were left out, and no much larger clone turns up one base away.

Immunologically healthy infants undergoing open corrective cardiac surgery for congenital heart defects in Finland were used as donors. For four of the eight donors, a small about 0.5-1 mL aliquot of peripheral blood was collected during surgery. For the blood samples, genomic DNA was extracted from all available leukocytes instead of from a set number of cells. ACK lysis buffer was used to remove erythrocytes from the blood, and the remaining leukocytes were kept as pellets at -70 degrees C. A QIAsymphony instrument was used to extract genomic DNA from frozen cell pellets. Here the chain combines TRBV9 and TRBJ2-3; no D segment can be confidently identified. The receptor was isolated from a boy younger than two with a congenital heart defect but otherwise immunologically healthy. The source material was blood. The CDR3 sequence is CASSVVYRDTQYF. The nucleotide sequence is given as TGTGCCAGCAGCGTAGTTTATAGAGATACGCAGTATTTT.